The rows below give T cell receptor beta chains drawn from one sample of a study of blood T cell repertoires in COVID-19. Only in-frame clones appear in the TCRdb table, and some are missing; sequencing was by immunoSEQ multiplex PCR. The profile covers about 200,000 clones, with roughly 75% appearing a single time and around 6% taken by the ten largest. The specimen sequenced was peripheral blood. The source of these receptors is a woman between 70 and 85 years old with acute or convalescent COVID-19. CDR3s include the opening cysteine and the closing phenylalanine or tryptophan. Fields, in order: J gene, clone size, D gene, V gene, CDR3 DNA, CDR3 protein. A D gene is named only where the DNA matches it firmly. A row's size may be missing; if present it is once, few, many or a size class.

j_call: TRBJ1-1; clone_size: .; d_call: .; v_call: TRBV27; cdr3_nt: TGTGCCAGCAGTTACGGGTCGAACACTGAAGCTTTCTTT; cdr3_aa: CASSYGSNTEAFF
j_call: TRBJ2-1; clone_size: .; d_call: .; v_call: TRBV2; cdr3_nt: TGTGCCAGCAGCTCGGGACTCTACAATGAGCAGTTCTTC; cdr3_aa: CASSSGLYNEQFF
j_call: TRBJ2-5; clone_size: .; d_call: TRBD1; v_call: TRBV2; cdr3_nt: TGTGCCAGCAGGGGACAGGGGGCAGGAGTGGCCCAGTACTTC; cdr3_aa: CASRGQGAGVAQYF
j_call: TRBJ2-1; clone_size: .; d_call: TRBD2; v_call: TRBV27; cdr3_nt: TGTGCCAGCGGGCGGGAGGTAGGTGAGCAGTTCTTC; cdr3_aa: CASGREVGEQFF
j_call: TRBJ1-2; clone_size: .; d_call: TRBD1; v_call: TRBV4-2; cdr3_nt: TGTGCCAGCAGCCCGCGGGACAGCATTTCTAACTATGGCTACACCTTC; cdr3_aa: CASSPRDSISNYGYTF
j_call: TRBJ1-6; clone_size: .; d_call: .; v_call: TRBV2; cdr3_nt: TGTGCCAGCAGTCCCCGGGGAGGCTTCCTTAGCTCCTATAATTCACCCCTCCACTTT; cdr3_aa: CASSPRGGFLSSYNSPLHF
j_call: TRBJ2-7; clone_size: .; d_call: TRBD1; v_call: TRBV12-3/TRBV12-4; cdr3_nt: TGTGCCAGCGGCCGGGACAGTACCTACGAGCAGTACTTC; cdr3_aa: CASGRDSTYEQYF
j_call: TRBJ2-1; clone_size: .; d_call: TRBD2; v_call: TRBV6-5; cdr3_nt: TGTGCCAGCAGCAGACTAGCGGGAGGGCTGAATGAGCAGTTCTTC; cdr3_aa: CASSRLAGGLNEQFF
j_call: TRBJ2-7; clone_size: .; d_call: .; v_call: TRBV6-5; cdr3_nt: TGTGCCAGCAGTTACTCGACTTCGACTAGTGGCTACGAGCAGTACTTC; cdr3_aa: CASSYSTSTSGYEQYF
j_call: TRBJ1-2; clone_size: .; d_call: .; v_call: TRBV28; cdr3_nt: TGTGCCAGCAGCCCCTATAACGGGGATGGCTACACCTTC; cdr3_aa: CASSPYNGDGYTF
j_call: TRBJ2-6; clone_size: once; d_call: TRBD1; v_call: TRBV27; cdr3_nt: TGTGCCAGTACACCGGGACAGGGAACGTCTGGGGCCAACGTCCTGACTTTC; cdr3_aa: CASTPGQGTSGANVLTF
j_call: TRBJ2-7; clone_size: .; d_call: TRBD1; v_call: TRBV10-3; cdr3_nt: TGTGCCTCCGGGACAGGGTTGTACGAGCAGTACTTC; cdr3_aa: CASGTGLYEQYF
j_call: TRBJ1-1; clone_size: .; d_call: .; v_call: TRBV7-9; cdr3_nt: TGTGCCAGCAGCTTAGATAGCACTGAAGCTTTCTTT; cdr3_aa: CASSLDSTEAFF
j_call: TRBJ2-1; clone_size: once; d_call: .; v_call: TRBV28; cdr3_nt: TGTGCCAGCAGTTTACAAGACAGGCAAGGAGAGCAGTTCTTC; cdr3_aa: CASSLQDRQGEQFF
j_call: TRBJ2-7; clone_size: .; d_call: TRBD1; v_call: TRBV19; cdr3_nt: TGTGCCAGTACCCCGGGACAGACGAGCTACGAGCAGTACTTC; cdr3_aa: CASTPGQTSYEQYF
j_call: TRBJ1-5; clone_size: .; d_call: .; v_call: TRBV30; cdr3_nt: TGTGCCTGGAGTGCGGGGGGAGGCCAGCCCCAGCATTTT; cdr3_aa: CAWSAGGGQPQHF
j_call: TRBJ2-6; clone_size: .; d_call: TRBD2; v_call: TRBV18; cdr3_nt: TGTGCCAGCTCACCAATTCTAGCGGGGAGCTCTGGGGCCAACGTCCTGACTTTC; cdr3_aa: CASSPILAGSSGANVLTF
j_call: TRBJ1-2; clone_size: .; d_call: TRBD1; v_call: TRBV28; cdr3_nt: TGTGCCAGCGGAGGGGGCCCGTATGGCTACACCTTC; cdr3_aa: CASGGGPYGYTF
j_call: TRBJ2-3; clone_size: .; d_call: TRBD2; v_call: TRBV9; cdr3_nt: TGTGCCAGCAGCTTCGAGGGGGGACTAGCGGGAACGGACACAGATACGCAGTATTTT; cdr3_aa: CASSFEGGLAGTDTDTQYF
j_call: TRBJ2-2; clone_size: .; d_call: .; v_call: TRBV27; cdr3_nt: TGTGCCAGCAGACGAGTAGCGAACACCGGGGAGCTGTTTTTT; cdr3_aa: CASRRVANTGELFF
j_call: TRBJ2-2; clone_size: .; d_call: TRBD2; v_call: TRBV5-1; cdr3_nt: TGCGCCAGCAGCTCCAGACTAGCGGGAGGTCCCGGGGAGCTGTTTTTT; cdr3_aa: CASSSRLAGGPGELFF
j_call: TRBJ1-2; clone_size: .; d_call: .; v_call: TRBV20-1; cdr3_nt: TGCAGTGCTGATACGACAGAAGGCTACACCTTC; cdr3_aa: CSADTTEGYTF
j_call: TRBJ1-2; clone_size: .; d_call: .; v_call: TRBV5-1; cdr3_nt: TGCGCCAGCAGCTTGGACAGACTATATGGCTACACCTTC; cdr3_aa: CASSLDRLYGYTF
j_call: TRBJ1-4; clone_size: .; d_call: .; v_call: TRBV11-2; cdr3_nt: TGTGCCAGCAGCAAGGGAGATCCCCCGGGGGAAAAACTGTTTTTT; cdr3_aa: CASSKGDPPGEKLFF
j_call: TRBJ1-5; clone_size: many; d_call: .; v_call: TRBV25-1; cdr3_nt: TGTGCCAGCAGTGATTCCGGGACCCAGCATTTT; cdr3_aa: CASSDSGTQHF
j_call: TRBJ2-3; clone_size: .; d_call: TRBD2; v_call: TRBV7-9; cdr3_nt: TGTGCCAGCAGCTACCCATTGGCGGGAGTGGAAGATACGCAGTATTTT; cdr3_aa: CASSYPLAGVEDTQYF
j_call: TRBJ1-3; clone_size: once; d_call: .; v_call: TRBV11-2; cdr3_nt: TGTGCCAGCAGTTTGGGGGACAACTCTGGAAACACCATATATTTT; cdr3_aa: CASSLGDNSGNTIYF
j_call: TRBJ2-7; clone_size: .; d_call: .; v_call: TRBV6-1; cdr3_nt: TGTGCCAGCAGTGAGGACAGTACCTACGAGCAGTACTTC; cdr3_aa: CASSEDSTYEQYF
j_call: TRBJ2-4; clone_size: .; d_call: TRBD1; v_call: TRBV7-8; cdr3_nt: TGTGCCAGCAGCTTAGGGGTCAGGGGGCCGGTTGAAAACATTCAGTACTTC; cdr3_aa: CASSLGVRGPVENIQYF
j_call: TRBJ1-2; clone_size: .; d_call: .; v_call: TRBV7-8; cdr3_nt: TGTGCCAGCAGCTTACCAGGGGTCCATGGCTACACCTTC; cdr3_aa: CASSLPGVHGYTF
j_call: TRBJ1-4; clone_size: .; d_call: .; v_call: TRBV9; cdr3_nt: TGTGCCAGCAGCGTAGGTGGATGGGGGGGCGAGTTTGAAAAACTGTTTTTT; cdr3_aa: CASSVGGWGGEFEKLFF
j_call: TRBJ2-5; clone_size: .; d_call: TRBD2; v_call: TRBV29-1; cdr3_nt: TGCAGCGTTCCTCCCCCTCAAGCGGGGGGCCAAGAGACCCAGTACTTC; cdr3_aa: CSVPPPQAGGQETQYF
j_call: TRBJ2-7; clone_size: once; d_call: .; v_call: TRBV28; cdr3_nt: TGTGCCAGCAGTTTAAGCGACTACCCGAGCTCCTACGAGCAGTACTTC; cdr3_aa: CASSLSDYPSSYEQYF
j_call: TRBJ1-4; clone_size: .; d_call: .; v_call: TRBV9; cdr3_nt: TGTGCCAGCAGCGGGCAACGGGGGAATAATGAAAAACTGTTTTTT; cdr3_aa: CASSGQRGNNEKLFF
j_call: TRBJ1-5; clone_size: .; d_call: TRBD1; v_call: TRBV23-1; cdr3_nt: TGCGCCAGCAGTCAAAGGACAGGGTACAGTCAGCCCCAGCATTTT; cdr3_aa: CASSQRTGYSQPQHF
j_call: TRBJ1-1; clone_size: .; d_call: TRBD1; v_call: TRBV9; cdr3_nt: TGTGCCAGCAGCCTCGGACAGGCGAACACTGAAGCTTTCTTT; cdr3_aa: CASSLGQANTEAFF
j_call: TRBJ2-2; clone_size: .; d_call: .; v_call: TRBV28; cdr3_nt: TGTGCCAGCATTCTCGCCGTGGGGGGCACCGGGGAGCTGTTTTTT; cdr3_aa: CASILAVGGTGELFF
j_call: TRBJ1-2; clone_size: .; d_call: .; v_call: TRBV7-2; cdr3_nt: TGTGCCAGCAGCTTAGCCGAGGGGGATGGCTACACCTTC; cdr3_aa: CASSLAEGDGYTF
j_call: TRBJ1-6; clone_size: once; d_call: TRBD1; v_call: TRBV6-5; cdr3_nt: TGTGCCAGTAGGGGGACAGGGGGGAATTCACCCCTCCACTTT; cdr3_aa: CASRGTGGNSPLHF
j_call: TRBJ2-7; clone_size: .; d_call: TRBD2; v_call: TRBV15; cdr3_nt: TGTGCCACCAGCGCCAATAGCGGGGGGACCTACGAGCAGTACTTC; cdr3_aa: CATSANSGGTYEQYF
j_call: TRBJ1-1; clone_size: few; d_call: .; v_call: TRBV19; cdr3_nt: TGTGCCAGTTCCCGGGTTTTGAACACTGAAGCTTTCTTT; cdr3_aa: CASSRVLNTEAFF
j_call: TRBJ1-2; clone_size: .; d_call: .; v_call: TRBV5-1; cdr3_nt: TGCGCCAGCAGCTCGGAGGGCGCGGATGGCTACACCTTC; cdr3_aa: CASSSEGADGYTF